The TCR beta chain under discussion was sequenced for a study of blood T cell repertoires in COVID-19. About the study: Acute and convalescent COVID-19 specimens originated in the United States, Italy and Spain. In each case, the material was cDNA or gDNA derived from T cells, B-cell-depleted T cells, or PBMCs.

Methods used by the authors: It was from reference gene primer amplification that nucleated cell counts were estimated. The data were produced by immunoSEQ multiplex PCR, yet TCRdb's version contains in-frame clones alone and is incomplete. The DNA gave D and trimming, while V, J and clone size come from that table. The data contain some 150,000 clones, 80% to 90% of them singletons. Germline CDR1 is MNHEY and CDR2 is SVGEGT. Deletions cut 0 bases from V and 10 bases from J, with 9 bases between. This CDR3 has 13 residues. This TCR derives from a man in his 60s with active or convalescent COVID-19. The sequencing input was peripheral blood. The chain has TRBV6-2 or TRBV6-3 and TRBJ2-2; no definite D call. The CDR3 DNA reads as TGTGCCAGCAGTTACTCGGCGGTTGTGGAGCTGTTTTTT. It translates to CASSYSAVVELFF.